A single sample is the source of the 16 T cell receptor beta chains below, sequenced in a study of response to subunit inactivated influenza vaccine. A single record per CDR3 protein comes from TCRdb applying MiXCR to the RT-PCR reads. Found here are more than 450,000 distinct CDR3 sequences, 10% to 12% of them singletons; the top ten hold about 11%. These records were also assigned to another study, of T cells expressing NK-cell markers. That work states: For TCR beta, cDNA was produced by 5'RACE template switching with UMIs.

The sample consisted of PBMCs from blood, taken on the day of vaccination. The receptors were sampled from a man aged 50 to 59 who received an inactivated influenza vaccine.

The rearrangement links TRBV30 to TRBJ2-2; D gene ambiguous. Looked up from germline, CDR1 is GTSNPN and CDR2 is SVGIG (reference sequence). There are 16 residues in the CDR3. V was shortened by 1 base and J by 3 bases, with 15 bases between the two germline ends. The CDR3 sequence is CAWSATSRLYTGELFF. In nucleotides, the CDR3 is TGTGCCTGGAGTGCCACCTCCCGACTGTACACCGGGGAGCTGTTTTTT.

V and J are TRBV29-1 and TRBJ2-3, with D tentatively TRBD2 (6 bases). The CDR3 totals 13 residues. Germline V gene data show CDR1 as SQVTM and CDR2 as ANQGSEA. V lost 3 bases, J lost 2 bases, and 9 bases lay in between. The CDR3 reads CSVDSGSTDTQYF. CDR3 DNA sequence: TGCAGCGTTGATAGCGGTTCCACAGATACGCAGTATTTT.

The V and J genes are TRBV28 and TRBJ2-5; possible D gene TRBD2, 5 bases. The CDR3 covers 14 residues. The V end was cut by 5 bases, the J end by 1 base, with 11 bases between. Germline V gene data show CDR1 as MDHEN and CDR2 as SYDVKM. In nucleotides, the CDR3 is TGTGCCAGCAGTGGTCAGAGGGCCCAAGAGACCCAGTACTTC. Its protein is CASSGQRAQETQYF.

The chain couples TRBV27 to TRBJ2-3; D remains unclear. Trimming removed 3 bases at V and 0 bases at J, with 10 bases between. The CDR3 extends over 15 amino acids. Germline CDR1 is MNHEY and CDR2 is SMNVEV (reference sequence). This CDR3 reads CASSFGRLSTDTQYF. The CDR3 DNA is TGTGCCAGCAGTTTTGGGCGGCTTAGCACAGATACGCAGTATTTT.

V usage is TRBV19 and J usage is TRBJ2-1; 8 nucleotides agree with TRBD1. Germline values: CDR1 LNHDA, CDR2 SQIVND (reference sequence). V dropped 7 bases and J dropped 9; count of bases not matched to a gene: 8. The CDR3 has 13 amino acids. The CDR3 sequence is CASNPQGAGEQFF. As DNA, the CDR3 is TGTGCCAGTAATCCTCAGGGGGCTGGTGAGCAGTTCTTC.

This clonotype has ten or more counts. This sequence joins TRBV11-2 and TRBJ2-1; D gene ambiguous. The V and J ends lost 5 bases and 7 bases respectively, with 18 bases between them. CDR3 size: 15 residues. CDR1 is SGHAT and CDR2 is FQNNGV in the germline V gene. CDR3 protein: CASSPRYSFTNEQFF. In nucleotides, the CDR3 is TGTGCCAGCAGCCCCAGATATAGCTTTACAAATGAGCAGTTCTTC.

The chain recombines TRBV5-1 with TRBJ2-2; 7 positions agree with TRBD2. J lost 4 bases, V lost 0 bases, and 12 bases had no gene match. This CDR3 has 18 amino acids. From germline, CDR1 is SGHRS and CDR2 YFSETQ. Written as DNA, the CDR3 is TGCGCCAGCAGCTTGGCTAGCGGACCAAACGGGGCCACCGGGGAGCTGTTTTTT. It yields the protein CASSLASGPNGATGELFF.

This clonotype was seen repeatedly, ten times or more. The chain carries TRBV20-1 and TRBJ1-6, with D hard to call. Trimming took 1 base from V and 0 from J, leaving 13 bases between them. This CDR3 is built from 17 residues. From germline, CDR1 is DFQATT and CDR2 SNEGSKA (reference sequence). The DNA for the CDR3 is TGCAGTGCTAGAGCGACTAACGCTAGCTCCTATAATTCACCCCTCCACTTT. It specifies CSARATNASSYNSPLHF.

The chain combines TRBV5-6 with TRBJ2-7; D remains ambiguous. The CDR3 is 13 residues long. Germline CDR1 is SGHDT and CDR2 is YYEEEE. Trimming cost V 0 bases and J 2 bases, with 6 bases left between them. The CDR3 sequence: CASSLVDAYEQYF. The CDR3 nucleotides read TGTGCCAGCAGCTTGGTGGACGCCTACGAGCAGTACTTC.

This clonotype has at least ten counts. This sequence joins TRBV20-1 and TRBJ2-1; D ambiguous. Trimming cost V 3 bases and J 4 bases, with 13 bases left between them. Germline V gene data show CDR1 as DFQATT and CDR2 as SNEGSKA (reference sequence). This CDR3 has 14 amino acids. The chain's CDR3 is CSASDPWSYNEQFF. The CDR3 nucleotides read TGCAGTGCTAGTGACCCATGGAGTTACAATGAGCAGTTCTTC.

This clonotype turned up a few times. The chain has TRBV5-1 and TRBJ2-1, with D perhaps matching TRBD2 (6 bases). The germline CDR1 and CDR2 sequences are SGHRS and YFSETQ. CDR3 length equals 14 residues. Trimming removed 0 bases at V and 6 bases at J, with 10 bases between. DNA of the CDR3: TGCGCCAGCAGCTTGGGCGGGGCTCGCAATGAGCAGTTCTTC. Encoded protein: CASSLGGARNEQFF. Full variable domain (rest looked up from reference TRBV5-1 and TRBJ2-1): KAGVTQTPRYLIKTRGQQVTLSCSPISGHRSVSWYQQTPGQGLQFLFEYFSETQRNKGNFPGRFSGRQFSNSRSEMNVSTLELGDSALYLCASSLGGARNEQFFGPGTRLTVL.

This clonotype was seen repeatedly, ten times or more. The chain uses TRBV6-2 or TRBV6-3 and TRBJ2-7; 7 bases fit TRBD2. The germline CDR1 and CDR2 sequences are MNHEY and SVGEGT. There are 14 residues in the CDR3. With 4 bases clipped from V and 3 bases from J, the junction kept 6 bases outside the gene matches. Here the CDR3 reads CASSFPGGNYEQYF. CDR3 nucleotide sequence: TGTGCCAGCAGTTTCCCCGGGGGGAACTACGAGCAGTACTTC.

CDR3 residues: CASSITQGGGISTDTQYF. CDR3 DNA: TGTGCCAGCAGTATCACTCAAGGCGGCGGGATCAGCACAGATACGCAGTATTTT. J is TRBJ2-3 and V is TRBV12-3 or TRBV12-4, with D possibly being TRBD2 (6 bases). V shed 5 bases and J shed 0 bases, with 21 bases lying between them. This CDR3 comprises 18 residues.

Only a few counts were recorded for this clonotype. The V gene is TRBV27, the J gene TRBJ2-2; D gene ambiguous. Germline V CDR1 and CDR2: MNHEY, SMNVEV (reference sequence). The V end was cut by 8 bases, the J end by 0 bases, with 10 bases between. The CDR3 is 14 residues long. Written as DNA, the CDR3 is TGTGCCAGCCGAACAGCCCCGAACACCGGGGAGCTGTTTTTT. It translates to CASRTAPNTGELFF.

This clonotype was seen a few times. The chain recombines TRBV28 with TRBJ2-7; no clear D. From germline, CDR1 is MDHEN and CDR2 SYDVKM. V was clipped by 2 bases and J by 3 bases, with 14 bases between them. CDR3 length equals 15 residues. The CDR3 DNA reads TGTGCCAGCAGTTTAAAATGGCTCGGGCTCTACGAGCAGTACTTC. Protein: CASSLKWLGLYEQYF.

This clonotype was observed a few times. This CDR3 is CASSFGGRNGYTF. The DNA for the CDR3 is TGTGCCAGCAGCTTCGGGGGGCGGAATGGCTACACCTTC. The V call is TRBV12-3 or TRBV12-4, the J call TRBJ1-2, with a possible D match to TRBD1 (6 bases). This CDR3 region has 13 residues. Trimming cost V 6 bases and J 6 bases, with 14 bases left between them.